The 12 T cell receptor beta chains below all came from one sample that was sequenced in a study of cytomegalovirus exposure and HLA in healthy donors. PCR employed 60 Vbeta and 13 Jbeta primers. Data came from immunoSEQ multiplex PCR; TCRdb stores just in-frame clones and leaves some out. This repertoire includes about 140,000 clones. The sequenced sample consisted of PBMCs. The receptors stem from a male donor in good health and CMV-seronegative.

The gene calls are TRBV4-3 and TRBJ1-3; 8 bases align to TRBD1. CDR1 LGHNA and CDR2 YSLEER come from the germline V gene. This CDR3 has 17 amino acids. V trimming: 0 bases; J trimming: 0 bases; junction bases outside the gene matches: 4. The CDR3, as DNA: TGCGCCAGCAGCCAAGAAGACAGGGGACTCTCTGGAAACACCATATATTTT. The encoded protein is CASSQEDRGLSGNTIYF.

The rearrangement links TRBV30 to TRBJ1-3; TRBD1 might be the D (5 bases). This CDR3 is 12 amino acids long. Trimming took off 7 bases at V and 8 bases at J, with 15 bases between the two ends. Germline CDR1 is GTSNPN and CDR2 is SVGIG (reference sequence). CDR3 in amino acids: CAFCPRVDTIYF. CDR3 in DNA: TGTGCCTTCTGTCCCAGGGTTGACACCATATATTTT.

The V and J genes are TRBV19 and TRBJ2-7, with D maybe TRBD2 (7 bases). Germline V gene data show CDR1 as LNHDA and CDR2 as SQIVND (reference sequence). V lost 9 bases to trimming and J lost 6 bases, with 21 bases between them. The CDR3 is 14 amino acids. The CDR3 is CARLEGGGPREQYF. Written as DNA, the CDR3 is TGTGCCAGGCTAGAGGGGGGAGGGCCTCGCGAGCAGTACTTC.

The genes are TRBV18 and TRBJ1-1; 8 bases agree with TRBD1. Germline CDR1 reads KGHSH; CDR2 reads LQKENI. CDR3 length: 14 amino acids. The V segment lost 5 bases and the J segment 4 bases; nucleotides outside the gene matches: 6. This CDR3 is CASSSQGVGTEAFF. CDR3 nucleotides: TGTGCCAGCTCATCACAGGGGGTCGGCACTGAAGCTTTCTTT.

This chain joins TRBV7-8 and TRBJ2-5; 7 nucleotides match TRBD1. CDR1 and CDR2 from the germline V gene are SGHVS and FQNEAQ. The CDR3 is 14 amino acids. V dropped 6 bases and J dropped 2; count of bases not matched to a gene: 6. Written as DNA, the CDR3 is TGTGCCAGCAGTCACGACAGGGAACAAGAGACCCAGTACTTC. Translated, it gives CASSHDREQETQYF.

The rearrangement uses TRBV29-1 and TRBJ2-1, with 10 positions matching TRBD1. CDR1 and CDR2 from the germline V gene are SQVTM and ANQGSEA. Trimming cost V 7 bases and J 5 bases; bases outside gene matches: 8. CDR3 length: 14 amino acids. The CDR3 DNA reads TGCAGCGGGGAACGGACAGGGGGTGACAATGAGCAGTTCTTC. As protein: CSGERTGGDNEQFF.

This chain joins TRBV6-5 and TRBJ1-5; weak D call: TRBD1 (6 bases). This CDR3 comprises 15 residues. Trimming cost V 0 bases and J 7 bases, with 13 bases left between them. Germline-derived CDR1 and CDR2 are MNHEY and SVGAGI. The CDR3 DNA reads as TGTGCCAGCAGTTACTCGGTGGGGAGGGGGCAGCCCCAGCATTTT. It is translated as CASSYSVGRGQPQHF.

This chain uses TRBV5-1 with TRBJ2-5, with a tentative D call TRBD2 (6 bases). Deletions cut 4 bases from V and 5 bases from J, with 18 bases between. The CDR3 runs to 15 residues. Germline lookup yields CDR1 SGHRS and CDR2 YFSETQ. CDR3 nucleotides: TGCGCCAGCAGCCCGGCCGGGACTGCTGGGGAGACCCAGTACTTC. Its translation: CASSPAGTAGETQYF. Full variable domain (outside the CDR3, taken from reference TRBV5-1 and TRBJ2-5): KAGVTQTPRYLIKTRGQQVTLSCSPISGHRSVSWYQQTPGQGLQFLFEYFSETQRNKGNFPGRFSGRQFSNSRSEMNVSTLELGDSALYLCASSPAGTAGETQYFGPGTRLLVL.

CDR3 amino acids: CASSRERTGNNSPLHF. In nucleotides, the CDR3 is TGTGCCAGCTCCCGAGAAAGGACAGGGAACAATTCACCCCTCCACTTT. The chain uses TRBV18 and TRBJ1-6; TRBD1 matches 8 bases. CDR1 and CDR2 from the germline V gene are KGHSH and LQKENI. Unmatched junction bases numbered 11, after V lost 6 bases and J lost 7 bases. The CDR3 covers 16 residues.

This chain uses TRBV5-1 with TRBJ2-7; 7 nucleotides align to TRBD1. J lost 2 bases, V lost 5 bases, and 7 bases had no gene match. Germline CDR1 is SGHRS and CDR2 is YFSETQ. The CDR3 runs to 14 residues. The CDR3 sequence: CASSKSDRAYEQYF. The CDR3 DNA is TGCGCCAGCAGTAAATCTGACAGGGCCTACGAGCAGTACTTC.

To note about this clone: Sequence at one end of the junction differs from germline and may be a read error. The chain joins TRBV4-3 to TRBJ2-2; TRBD2 is a possible D gene (7 bases). Per the germline V gene, CDR1 is LGHNA and CDR2 is YSLEER. CDR3 length equals 16 residues. Here the CDR3 reads CASTQRGGPHTGELFF. For the CDR3, the DNA is TGCGCCAGCACCCAAAGGGGGGGGCCGCACACCGGGGAGCTGTTTTTT.

The chain employs TRBV19 and TRBJ2-3; TRBD2 agrees at 8 bases. Germline trimming cut 5 bases from V and 3 bases from J; bases unmatched to any gene: 7. CDR1 is LNHDA and CDR2 is SQIVND in the germline V gene (reference sequence). The CDR3 covers 15 residues. CDR3 residues: CASSGSGGLTDTQYF. The CDR3 coding sequence is TGTGCCAGTAGTGGGTCGGGGGGGCTAACAGATACGCAGTATTTT.